This record concerns one T cell receptor (beta chain) sequence. Its antigen remains unidentified. Within one base of it there is no much larger clone, and no base qualities were kept. The sample is drawn from a study of T cell changes during pregnancy in multiple sclerosis (dated by TCRdb to between 2018 and 2021). The study in broad terms: In women with multiple sclerosis, the researchers looked at how the T cell repertoire shifted as pregnancy progressed.

Library generation was performed with the immunoSEQ multiplex PCR assay. TCRdb took this table from immuneACCESS and kept in-frame rearrangements with V and J called. Such tables lack part of the clones; where checked against another copy, unresolved V genes explain under half of the gap, and the rest is unexplained. For this sample there are about 92,000 clones; 80% to 95% appear just once. In total, the top ten clones hold over 1.5% of the sample. The V end gives up 0 bases and the J end 6 bases, leaving 5 bases in the junction not matched to a gene. Measured from the cysteine to the phenylalanine, the CDR3 is 15 residues long. Of all the DNA, just the CDR3 is kept, 45 bases in frame from base 1. Taken from the germline V gene, the CDR1 and CDR2 loops are SGHTS and YDEGEE.

This receptor was obtained from a female donor with multiple sclerosis, enrolled in a pregnancy study. The chain couples TRBV5-8 to TRBJ1-4; TRBD1 aligns with 7 central bases. The sample consisted of peripheral blood, taken in the first trimester of pregnancy. CDR3 region: CASSLEGQSYEKLFF. The sequence in DNA is TGTGCCAGCAGCTTGGAGGGACAGTCCTATGAAAAACTGTTTTTT.